This entry features one T cell receptor (beta chain) sequence. The data were taken from a study of blood T cells in healthy people across ages. Together with a sample-barcoded 5' primer, a J-beta primer mix was included in a second PCR lasting about 6 to 11 cycles. TCRdb independently ran MiXCR on the 5' RACE reads; one entry per CDR3 protein. Altogether fewer than 1,200,000 distinct CDR3 sequences are present, approximately 26% being singletons, with the ten largest covering approximately 0.75%. The CDR3 is made up of 16 amino acids. From germline, CDR1 is LNHNV and CDR2 YYDKDF (reference sequence). Trimming left V 2 bases short and J 6 bases short, with 20 bases between. The sample also formed part of further work on T cells of mothers and their children.

This clonotype was sampled from a girl aged 2 to 9 in good health. The chain employs TRBV15 and TRBJ2-7; D is possibly TRBD1 or TRBD2 (5 bases each). The source material was blood. The CDR3 sequence is CATSRQRGGAVSEQYF. The CDR3 bases are TGTGCCACCAGCAGACAGAGGGGCGGTGCCGTATCCGAGCAGTACTTC.